Listed below are T cell receptor beta chains from one sample, sequenced in a study of beta chain features in type 1 diabetes. Assay: immunoSEQ multiplex PCR; the TCRdb copy retains only in-frame clones and omits some. The sample lists 680,000 or so clones; about a sixth were seen once. Sample: naive CD4+ T cells from blood. All receptors derive from a man younger than 30 in good health. The CDR3 runs from the conserved cysteine through the conserved F or W. D genes are given only for firm matches. Only part of the rows carry a size: once, few, many, or a class if the clone is expanded.

d_gene,j_gene,v_gene,abundance,CDR3aa,CDR3nt
.,TRBJ2-1,TRBV7-9,few,CASSLVKSEQFF,TGTGCCAGCAGCTTAGTGAAGAGTGAGCAGTTCTTC
.,TRBJ2-5,TRBV7-7,few,CASRLLQGQETQYF,TGTGCTAGCAGACTGCTTCAGGGCCAAGAGACCCAGTACTTC
.,TRBJ1-4,TRBV4-2,few,CASSQGSGYNEKLFF,TGTGCCAGCAGCCAAGGGTCGGGGTATAATGAAAAACTGTTTTTT
TRBD2,TRBJ2-7,TRBV5-6,few,CASSPPAGASEQYF,TGTGCCAGCAGCCCCCCCGCGGGAGCTAGCGAGCAGTACTTC
TRBD1,TRBJ2-5,TRBV5-6,few,CASSLKVGQGHF,TGTGCCAGCAGCCTGAAGGTGGGACAGGGGCACTTC
.,TRBJ1-2,TRBV21-1,.,CASSTGGYYGYTF,TGTGCCAGCAGTACAGGGGGCTACTATGGCTACACCTTC
.,TRBJ1-4,TRBV7-9,.,CASRQQSATNEKLFF,TGTGCCAGCAGGCAACAGAGTGCAACTAATGAAAAACTGTTTTTT
TRBD1,TRBJ2-5,TRBV7-8,.,CASSTRTDRGRETQYF,TGTGCCAGCAGCACAAGAACTGACAGGGGCAGAGAGACCCAGTACTTC
.,TRBJ2-1,TRBV5-6,few,CASSFRLYNEQFF,TGTGCCAGCAGCTTTAGGCTCTACAATGAGCAGTTCTTC
TRBD1,TRBJ2-5,TRBV5-1,.,CASTGQGAIRETQYF,TGCGCCAGCACCGGACAGGGGGCGATTAGAGAGACCCAGTACTTC
.,TRBJ2-3,TRBV18,.,CASSPGITDTQYF,TGTGCCAGCTCACCAGGGATCACAGATACGCAGTATTTT
.,TRBJ1-3,TRBV2,few,CASSPLPNAIYF,TGTGCCAGCAGTCCCTTGCCGAACGCCATATATTTT
.,TRBJ2-5,TRBV5-4,few,CASSLEGRETQYF,TGTGCCAGCAGCTTGGAAGGGCGGGAGACCCAGTACTTC
.,TRBJ1-5,TRBV28,few,CATGGNQPQHF,TGTGCCACGGGGGGCAATCAGCCCCAGCATTTT
.,TRBJ2-1,TRBV5-1,few,CASSPGGYNEQFF,TGCGCCAGCAGCCCTGGTGGGTACAATGAGCAGTTCTTC
.,TRBJ2-2,TRBV19,few,CASSPTKPGGELFF,TGTGCCAGTAGTCCGACAAAGCCGGGCGGGGAGCTGTTTTTT
.,TRBJ1-6,TRBV7-2,.,CASSRGSGVLFEGALHF,TGTGCCAGCAGCCGAGGGTCAGGGGTCCTTTTCGAGGGGGCCCTCCACTTT
.,TRBJ2-4,TRBV4-3,few,CASSQDRTRGKNIQYF,TGCGCCAGCAGCCAAGACCGCACCAGGGGAAAAAACATTCAGTACTTC
TRBD2,TRBJ2-5,TRBV14,.,CASSQARGGRETQYF,TGTGCCAGCAGCCAAGCGCGGGGGGGCCGGGAGACCCAGTACTTC
.,TRBJ2-7,TRBV6-5,.,CASSNRDRSYEQYF,TGTGCCAGCAGCAATCGGGACCGGTCCTACGAGCAGTACTTC
.,TRBJ2-1,TRBV6-5,.,CASSMNRELIRFF,TGTGCCAGCTCTATGAACAGGGAATTAATACGGTTCTTC
.,TRBJ2-7,TRBV28,few,CASIGAYEQYF,TGTGCCAGCATTGGTGCCTACGAGCAGTACTTC
TRBD1,TRBJ1-6,TRBV27,few,CASSLGQGRVVHSPLHF,TGTGCCAGCAGTCTCGGACAGGGCAGGGTTGTTCATTCACCCCTCCACTTT
.,TRBJ1-1,TRBV28,.,CASSPQGSLEAFF,TGTGCCAGCAGTCCCCAGGGCTCTCTTGAAGCTTTCTTT
.,TRBJ1-4,TRBV5-1,.,CASSLEGNTNEKLFF,TGCGCCAGCAGCTTGGAGGGAAATACTAATGAAAAACTGTTTTTT
.,TRBJ2-1,TRBV7-3,few,CASSQPGAREQFF,TGTGCCAGCAGCCAGCCTGGGGCGCGGGAGCAGTTCTTC
TRBD1,TRBJ2-3,TRBV4-1,.,CASSRVGQGTVDTQYF,TGCGCCAGCAGCCGGGTGGGACAGGGGACCGTAGATACGCAGTATTTT
.,TRBJ1-1,TRBV5-6,few,CASSPATGMNTEAFF,TGTGCCAGCAGCCCTGCGACTGGGATGAACACTGAAGCTTTCTTT